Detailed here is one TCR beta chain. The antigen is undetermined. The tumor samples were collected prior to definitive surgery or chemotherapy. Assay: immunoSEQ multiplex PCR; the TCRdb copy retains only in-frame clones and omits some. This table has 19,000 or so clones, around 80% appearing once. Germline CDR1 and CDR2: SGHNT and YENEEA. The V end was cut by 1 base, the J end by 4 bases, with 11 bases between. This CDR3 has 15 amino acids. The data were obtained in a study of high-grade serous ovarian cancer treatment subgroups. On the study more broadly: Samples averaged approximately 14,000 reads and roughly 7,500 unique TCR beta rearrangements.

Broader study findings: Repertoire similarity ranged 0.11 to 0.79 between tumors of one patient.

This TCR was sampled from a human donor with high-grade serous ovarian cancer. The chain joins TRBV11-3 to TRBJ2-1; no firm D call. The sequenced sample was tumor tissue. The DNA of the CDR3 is TGTGCCAGCAGCTTAGGACAATCCCCTTACAATGAGCAGTTCTTC. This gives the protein CASSLGQSPYNEQFF.